Here is one TCR beta chain with its context. Its antigen is undetermined. This entry comes from a study of T cell responses to AZD1222 COVID-19 vaccine. Assay used: immunoSEQ multiplex PCR; TCRdb lists only in-frame clones, some missing. The sample contains some 150,000 clones, approximately 91% of which appear only once. Looked up from germline, CDR1 is SGHRS and CDR2 is YFSETQ. V trimming: 0 bases; J trimming: 7 bases; junction bases outside the gene matches: 5. The CDR3 is made up of 15 amino acids. Study-level results: Every sample of the repertoires postdated the peak T cell response. Clonal diversity may have been underestimated, and the donors were mostly white British, with more females than males.

This sequence was found in an adult who received the MenACWY meningococcal vaccine as a control. Specimen: peripheral blood, collected 28 days after the second dose of the MenACWY control vaccine. The chain employs TRBV5-1 and TRBJ2-1; 9 bases match TRBD1. This CDR3 is CASSLGDRAGNEQFF. The CDR3 DNA is TGCGCCAGCAGCTTGGGGGACAGGGCGGGGAATGAGCAGTTCTTC. Drawing the rest from reference TRBV5-1 and TRBJ2-1, the complete variable domain is KAGVTQTPRYLIKTRGQQVTLSCSPISGHRSVSWYQQTPGQGLQFLFEYFSETQRNKGNFPGRFSGRQFSNSRSEMNVSTLELGDSALYLCASSLGDRAGNEQFFGPGTRLTVL.